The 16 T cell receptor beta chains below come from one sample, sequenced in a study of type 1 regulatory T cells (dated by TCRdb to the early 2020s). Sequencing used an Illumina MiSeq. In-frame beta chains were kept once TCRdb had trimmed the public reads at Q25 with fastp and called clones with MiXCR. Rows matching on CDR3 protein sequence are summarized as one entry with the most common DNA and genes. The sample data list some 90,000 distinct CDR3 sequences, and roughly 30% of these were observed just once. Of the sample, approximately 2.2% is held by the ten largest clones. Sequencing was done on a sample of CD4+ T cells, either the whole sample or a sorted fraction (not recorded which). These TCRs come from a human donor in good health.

Here the CDR3 reads CSVKGRSSYEQYF. As DNA, the CDR3 is TGCAGCGTAAAGGGACGTAGCTCCTACGAGCAGTACTTC. V and J are TRBV29-1 and TRBJ2-7; TRBD1 or TRBD2 may be the D gene (5 bases each). The CDR3 contains 13 residues. Germline V gives CDR1 SQVTM, CDR2 ANQGSEA. V was pared by 6 bases and J by 0 bases, with 12 bases between.

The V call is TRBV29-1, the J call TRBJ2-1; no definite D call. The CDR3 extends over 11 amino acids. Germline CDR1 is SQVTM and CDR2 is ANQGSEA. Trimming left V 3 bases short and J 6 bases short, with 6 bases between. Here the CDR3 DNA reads TGCAGCGTTGAGCGATTCAATGAGCAGTTCTTC. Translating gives CSVERFNEQFF.

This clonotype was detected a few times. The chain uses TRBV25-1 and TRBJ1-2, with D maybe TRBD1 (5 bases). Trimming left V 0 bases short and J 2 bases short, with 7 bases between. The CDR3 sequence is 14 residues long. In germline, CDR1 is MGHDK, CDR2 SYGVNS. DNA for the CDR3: TGTGCCAGCAGTGAATATACAGGCAACTATGGCTACACCTTC. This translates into CASSEYTGNYGYTF.

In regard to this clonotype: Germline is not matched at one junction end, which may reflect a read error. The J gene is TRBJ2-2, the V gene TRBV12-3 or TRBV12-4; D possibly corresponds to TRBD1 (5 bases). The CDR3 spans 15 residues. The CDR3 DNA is TGTGTCAGCAGTTCTCGTCAGGGAAACACCGGGGAGCTGTTTTTT. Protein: CVSSSRQGNTGELFF.

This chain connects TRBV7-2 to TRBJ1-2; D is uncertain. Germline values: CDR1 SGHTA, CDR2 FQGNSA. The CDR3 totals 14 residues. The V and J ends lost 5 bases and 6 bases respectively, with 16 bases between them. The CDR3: CASSPTAPRHGYTF. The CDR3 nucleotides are TGTGCCAGCAGCCCCACGGCGCCGAGGCATGGCTACACCTTC.

The DNA of the CDR3 is TGTGCCAGCAGTCTCTGGGACAGCTCCTACGAGCAGTACTTC. Translated: CASSLWDSSYEQYF. The gene calls are TRBV28 and TRBJ2-7; 7 bases fit TRBD1. V shed 5 bases and J 0 bases; nucleotides not matched to a gene: 4. CDR3 size: 14 residues. Germline lookup yields CDR1 MDHEN and CDR2 SYDVKM.

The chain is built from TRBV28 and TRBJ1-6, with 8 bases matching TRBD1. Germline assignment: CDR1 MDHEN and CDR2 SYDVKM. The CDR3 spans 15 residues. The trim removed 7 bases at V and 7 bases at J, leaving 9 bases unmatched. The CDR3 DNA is TGTGCCAGCACCAAACTGACAGGGGCGAATTCACCCCTCCACTTT. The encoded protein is CASTKLTGANSPLHF.

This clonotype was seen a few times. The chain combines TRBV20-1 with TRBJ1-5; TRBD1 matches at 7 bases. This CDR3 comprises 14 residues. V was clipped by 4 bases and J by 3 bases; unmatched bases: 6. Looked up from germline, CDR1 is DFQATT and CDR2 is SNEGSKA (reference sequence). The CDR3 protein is CSAKRGTVNQPQHF. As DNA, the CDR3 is TGCAGTGCTAAAAGAGGGACAGTCAATCAGCCCCAGCATTTT.

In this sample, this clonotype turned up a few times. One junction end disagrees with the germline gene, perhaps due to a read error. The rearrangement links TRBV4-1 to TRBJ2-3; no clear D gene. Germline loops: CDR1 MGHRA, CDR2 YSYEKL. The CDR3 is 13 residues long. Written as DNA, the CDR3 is TGCGCCAGCAGCCAGCGGAGCAGAGATACGCAGTATTTT. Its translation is CASSQRSRDTQYF.

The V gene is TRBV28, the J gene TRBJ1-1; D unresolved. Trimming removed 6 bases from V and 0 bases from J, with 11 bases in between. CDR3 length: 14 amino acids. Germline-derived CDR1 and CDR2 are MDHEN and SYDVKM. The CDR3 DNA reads TGTGCCAGCAGCCCACCACGGTTGAACACTGAAGCTTTCTTT. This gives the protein CASSPPRLNTEAFF. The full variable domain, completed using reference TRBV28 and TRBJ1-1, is DVKVTQSSRYLVKRTGEKVFLECVQDMDHENMFWYRQDPGLGLRLIYFSYDVKMKEKGDIPEGYSVSREKKERFSLILESASTNQTSMYLCASSPPRLNTEAFFGQGTRLTVV.

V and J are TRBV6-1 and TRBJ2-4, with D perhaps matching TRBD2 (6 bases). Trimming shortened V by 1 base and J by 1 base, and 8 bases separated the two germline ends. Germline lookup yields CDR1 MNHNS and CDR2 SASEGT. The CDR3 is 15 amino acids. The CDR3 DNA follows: TGTGCCAGCAGTGAAGGTGGGGGGGCCAAAAACATTCAGTACTTC. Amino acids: CASSEGGGAKNIQYF.

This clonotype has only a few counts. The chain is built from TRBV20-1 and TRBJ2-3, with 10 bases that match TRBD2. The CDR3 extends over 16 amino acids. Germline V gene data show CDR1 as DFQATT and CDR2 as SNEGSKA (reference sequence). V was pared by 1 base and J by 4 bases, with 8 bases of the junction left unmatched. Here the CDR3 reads CSARGGLAGEADTQYF. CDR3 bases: TGCAGTGCTAGAGGCGGCCTAGCGGGAGAGGCAGATACGCAGTATTTT.

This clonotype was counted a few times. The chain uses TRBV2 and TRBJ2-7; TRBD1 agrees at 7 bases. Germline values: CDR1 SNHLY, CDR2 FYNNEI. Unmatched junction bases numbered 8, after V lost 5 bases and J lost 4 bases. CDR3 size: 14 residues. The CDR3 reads CASSTGAPVYEQYF. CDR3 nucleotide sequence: TGTGCCAGCAGTACAGGGGCCCCAGTTTACGAGCAGTACTTC.

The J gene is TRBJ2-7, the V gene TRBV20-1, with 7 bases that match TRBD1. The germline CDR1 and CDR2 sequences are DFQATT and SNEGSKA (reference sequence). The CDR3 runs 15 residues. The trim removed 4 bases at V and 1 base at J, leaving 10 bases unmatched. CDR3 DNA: TGCAGTGCTAAACCCCTCGGGACAGAGTCCTACGAGCAGTACTTC. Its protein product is CSAKPLGTESYEQYF.

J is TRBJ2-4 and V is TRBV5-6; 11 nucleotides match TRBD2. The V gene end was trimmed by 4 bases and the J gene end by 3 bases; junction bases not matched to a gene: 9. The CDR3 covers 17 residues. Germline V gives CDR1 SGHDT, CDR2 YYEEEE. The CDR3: CASSNPGLADHKNIQYF. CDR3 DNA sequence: TGTGCCAGCAGCAACCCGGGACTAGCGGATCACAAAAACATTCAGTACTTC.

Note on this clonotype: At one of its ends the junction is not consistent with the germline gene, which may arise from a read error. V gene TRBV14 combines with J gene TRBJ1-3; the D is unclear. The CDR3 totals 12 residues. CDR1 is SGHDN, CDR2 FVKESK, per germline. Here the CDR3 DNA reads TGCGCCAGCAGCCCCGGTGCAAACACCATATATTTT. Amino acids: CASSPGANTIYF. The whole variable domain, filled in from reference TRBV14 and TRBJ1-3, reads EAGVTQFPSHSVIEKGQTVTLRCDPISGHDNLYWYRRVMGKEIKFLLHFVKESKQDESGMPNNRFLAERTGGTYSTLKVQPAELEDSGVYFCASSPGANTIYFGEGSWLTVV.